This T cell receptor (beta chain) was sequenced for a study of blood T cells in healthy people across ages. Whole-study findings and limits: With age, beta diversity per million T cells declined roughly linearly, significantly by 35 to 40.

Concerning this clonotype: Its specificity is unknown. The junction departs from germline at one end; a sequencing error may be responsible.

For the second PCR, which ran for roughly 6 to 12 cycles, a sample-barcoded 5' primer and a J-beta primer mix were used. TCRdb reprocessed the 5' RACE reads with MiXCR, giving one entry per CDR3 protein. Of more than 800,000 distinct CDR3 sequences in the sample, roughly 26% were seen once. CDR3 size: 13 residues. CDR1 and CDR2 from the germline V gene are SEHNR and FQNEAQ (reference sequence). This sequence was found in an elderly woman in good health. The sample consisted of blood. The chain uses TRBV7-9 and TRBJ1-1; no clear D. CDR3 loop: CASSLKGNTGAFF. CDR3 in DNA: TGTGCCAGCAGCTTAAAGGGAAACACTGGAGCTTTCTTT.